These 7 T cell receptor beta chains were all obtained from the same sample, sequenced in a study of cytomegalovirus exposure and HLA in healthy donors. Primers included in the PCR were 60 Vbeta and 13 Jbeta primers. Generated by immunoSEQ multiplex PCR, the TCRdb table keeps only in-frame clones and is missing some. The table records around 94,000 clones, roughly 73% of them present only once. The sample was PBMCs. The source of these receptors is a male donor in good health and CMV-seropositive.

In this sample, this clone turned up a few times. The CDR3 DNA reads as TGTGCCAGCACCTCGGGGAGGGACAGGGGGCAAGGTGAGCAGTTCTTC. Translating gives CASTSGRDRGQGEQFF. The chain carries TRBV2 and TRBJ2-1; 12 positions match TRBD1. The V gene's germline CDR1 is SNHLY and CDR2 FYNNEI. J was trimmed by 9 bases and V by 7 bases; bases with no gene match: 13. The CDR3 runs to 16 residues. The whole variable domain, filled in from reference TRBV2 and TRBJ2-1, reads EPEVTQTPSHQVTQMGQEVILRCVPISNHLYFYWYRQILGQKVEFLVSFYNNEISEKSEIFDDQFSVERPDGSNFTLKIRSTKLEDSAMYFCASTSGRDRGQGEQFFGPGTRLTVL.

The chain links TRBV27 to TRBJ1-4; D might be TRBD1 (6 bases). CDR3 length: 15 residues. Germline V gene sequence: CDR1 MNHEY, CDR2 SMNVEV (reference sequence). V lost 2 bases and J lost 4, with 11 bases in between. CDR3: CASSLDRFSNEKLFF. In DNA form, the CDR3 reads TGTGCCAGCAGTTTAGACAGGTTTAGTAATGAAAAACTGTTTTTT.

The chain links TRBV9 to TRBJ2-7, with 10 bases matching TRBD1. The germline V gene encodes CDR1 SGDLS and CDR2 YYNGEE. The ends lost 4 bases at V and 6 bases at J; junction bases unmatched: 7. The CDR3 is 14 amino acids. This chain's CDR3 is CASSSGTGVGEQYF. The DNA of the CDR3 is TGTGCCAGCAGCTCCGGGACAGGGGTTGGCGAGCAGTACTTC.

This clone appeared a few times. V and J are TRBV5-1 and TRBJ2-7; possibly TRBD1 for D (6 bases). Germline V CDR1 and CDR2: SGHRS, YFSETQ. V lost 3 bases, J lost 12 bases, and 13 bases lay in between. The CDR3 has 11 residues. CDR3 residues: CASSSDRSRYF. CDR3 DNA sequence: TGCGCCAGCAGCTCAGACAGGTCGAGGTACTTC. Variable domain in full (rest from reference TRBV5-1 and TRBJ2-7): KAGVTQTPRYLIKTRGQQVTLSCSPISGHRSVSWYQQTPGQGLQFLFEYFSETQRNKGNFPGRFSGRQFSNSRSEMNVSTLELGDSALYLCASSSDRSRYFGPGTRLTVT.

This clone was seen just once. The V call is TRBV11-2, the J call TRBJ2-7; 11 positions agree with TRBD2. Losses at the gene ends were 5 bases for V and 2 bases for J; bases not matched to a gene: 8. The V gene's germline CDR1 is SGHAT and CDR2 FQNNGV. The CDR3 runs to 16 residues. CDR3 amino acids: CASSQIAGGGPYEQYF. The CDR3 region has the DNA TGTGCCAGCAGCCAGATAGCGGGAGGGGGGCCCTACGAGCAGTACTTC.

The chain uses TRBV19 and TRBJ1-1; D is possibly TRBD1 (6 bases). CDR1 LNHDA and CDR2 SQIVND come from the germline V gene (reference sequence). CDR3 size: 14 residues. V was pared by 2 bases and J by 4 bases, with 11 bases between. The CDR3, as DNA: TGTGCCAGTAGTATAACCAGCAGGGGCACTGAAGCTTTCTTT. Protein product: CASSITSRGTEAFF.

The chain couples TRBV11-2 to TRBJ1-2; D remains unclear. Trimming removed 0 bases from V and 3 bases from J, with 14 bases in between. Germline CDR1 and CDR2: SGHAT and FQNNGV. This CDR3 spans 16 amino acids. The CDR3 protein is CASSLDAADMYYGYTF. The CDR3 DNA follows: TGTGCCAGCAGCTTAGATGCGGCAGATATGTACTATGGCTACACCTTC.